A selection of T cell receptor beta chains follows, all from one sample in a study of control samples from healthy donors and cancer patients. The method was immunoSEQ multiplex PCR; TCRdb's version includes in-frame clones alone and lacks a portion of them. The sample comprises about 93,000 clones, around 90% of which are singletons, and approximately 15% rests with the top ten. The sample consisted of blood. All receptors derive from a woman in her 70s in good health. The CDR3 runs from the conserved cysteine through the conserved F or W. Fields, in order: J gene, clone size, V gene, D gene, CDR3 protein, CDR3 DNA. D genes are given only for firm matches. Not all rows give a size; the values are once, few, many and, for expanded clones, a class.

TRBJ1-1	.	TRBV4-3	TRBD1	CASSQNPGTGALSTEAFF	TGCGCCAGCAGCCAAAATCCCGGGACAGGGGCCCTTAGCACTGAAGCTTTCTTT
TRBJ2-7	.	TRBV4-1	TRBD2	CASSQVLSLAGYHYEQYF	TGCGCCAGCAGCCAAGTACTTTCTCTAGCGGGATATCACTACGAGCAGTACTTC
TRBJ2-5	.	TRBV25-1	.	CASSDPRPGETQYF	TGTGCCAGCAGTGACCCCCGCCCCGGGGAGACCCAGTACTTC
TRBJ2-5	.	TRBV5-1	.	CASQGHNQETQYF	TGCGCCAGCCAGGGACATAACCAAGAGACCCAGTACTTC
TRBJ2-5	.	TRBV20-1	.	CSASTQGEILETQYF	TGCAGTGCTAGTACACAGGGTGAGATACTCGAGACCCAGTACTTC
TRBJ1-6	.	TRBV30	.	CAWTGGQGNSYNSPLHF	TGTGCCTGGACCGGTGGGCAGGGAAACTCCTATAATTCACCCCTCCACTTT
TRBJ2-3	.	TRBV6-1	.	CASSELVTDTQYF	TGTGCCAGCAGTGAACTGGTCACAGATACGCAGTATTTT
TRBJ2-7	once	TRBV3-1/TRBV3-2	TRBD1	CASSQAPRTGGSYEQYF	TGTGCCAGCAGCCAAGCTCCCAGGACAGGGGGCTCCTACGAGCAGTACTTC
TRBJ2-3	.	TRBV7-3	.	CASSLTGMGTDTQYF	TGTGCCAGCAGCTTAACGGGGATGGGCACAGATACGCAGTATTTT
TRBJ2-7	.	TRBV6-5	.	CASRHDRDTYYEQYF	TGTGCCAGCAGGCATGACCGGGACACGTATTACGAGCAGTACTTC
TRBJ1-1	.	TRBV10-1	.	CASSESNRRNTEAFF	TGCGCCAGCAGTGAGTCGAACCGCAGGAACACTGAAGCTTTCTTT
TRBJ2-7	.	TRBV7-9	TRBD1	CASSKGTGVAYEQYF	TGTGCCAGCAGCAAAGGGACAGGGGTTGCCTACGAGCAGTACTTC
TRBJ1-1	.	TRBV20-1	.	CSASGGGWNTEAFF	TGCAGTGCTAGTGGTGGCGGTTGGAACACTGAAGCTTTCTTT
TRBJ2-1	few	TRBV3-1/TRBV3-2	.	CASSLTAKGTSEQFF	TGTGCCAGCAGCCTTACCGCTAAGGGGACCTCGGAGCAGTTCTTC
TRBJ1-2	.	TRBV25-1	TRBD1	CASSGGTVYGYTF	TGTGCCAGCAGTGGTGGGACAGTCTATGGCTACACCTTC
TRBJ2-5	once	TRBV7-6	TRBD2	CASSFGLAGAPQETQYF	TGTGCCAGCAGCTTCGGACTAGCGGGGGCCCCACAAGAGACCCAGTACTTC
TRBJ2-4	once	TRBV5-4	TRBD1	CASSRDREAKNIQYF	TGTGCCAGCAGCCGCGACAGGGAAGCCAAAAACATTCAGTACTTC
TRBJ1-2	.	TRBV28	.	CASTPDRYGYTF	TGTGCCAGCACTCCGGACAGATATGGCTACACCTTC
TRBJ2-1	.	TRBV7-9	.	CASSPGGNEQFF	TGTGCCAGCAGCCCCGGGGGAAATGAGCAGTTCTTC
TRBJ2-1	.	TRBV12-3/TRBV12-4	.	CASSLLTGNEQFF	TGTGCCAGCAGCCTGTTAACGGGGAATGAGCAGTTCTTC
TRBJ1-6	.	TRBV27	.	CASSLGRGSYNSPLHF	TGTGCCAGCAGTTTAGGGCGCGGTTCCTATAATTCACCCCTCCACTTT
TRBJ2-2	few	TRBV29-1	.	CSGAPTGANTGELFF	TGCAGCGGCGCTCCGACAGGAGCGAACACCGGGGAGCTGTTTTTT
TRBJ2-7	.	TRBV28	.	CASSSPRGIRYEQYF	TGTGCCAGCAGCTCCCCTAGGGGAATTCGTTACGAGCAGTACTTC
TRBJ1-4	once	TRBV7-2	.	CASSLVSFATNEKLFF	TGTGCCAGCAGCTTAGTCTCATTCGCAACTAATGAAAAACTGTTTTTT
TRBJ2-5	.	TRBV6-5	.	CASLGPHGETQYF	TGTGCCAGCCTAGGACCTCACGGAGAGACCCAGTACTTC
TRBJ2-1	.	TRBV11-2	.	CASSLGTGPYNEQFF	.
TRBJ2-3	.	TRBV3-1/TRBV3-2	TRBD2	CASSQVGRGGPDTQYF	TGTGCCAGCAGCCAAGTAGGGCGGGGGGGGCCGGATACGCAGTATTTT
TRBJ2-7	few	TRBV5-1	TRBD1	CASSLGGGTGVGEQYF	TGCGCCAGCAGCTTGGGAGGTGGGACAGGGGTTGGCGAGCAGTACTTC
TRBJ1-5	.	TRBV19	.	CASSIAGNNQPQHF	TGTGCCAGTAGTATTGCAGGAAACAATCAGCCCCAGCATTTT
TRBJ1-4	.	TRBV11-1	.	CASSLGPGFEKLFF	TGTGCCAGCAGCTTAGGTCCCGGATTCGAAAAACTGTTTTTT
TRBJ1-3	.	TRBV15	.	CATSPGGSGNTIYF	TGTGCCACCAGCCCCGGTGGCTCTGGAAACACCATATATTTT
TRBJ1-6	.	TRBV5-1	.	CASSLEQGGNSPLHF	TGCGCCAGCAGCTTGGAGCAGGGAGGGAATTCACCCCTCCACTTT
TRBJ1-4	.	TRBV3-1/TRBV3-2	.	CASSRREIEKLFF	TGTGCCAGCAGCCGAAGGGAAATTGAAAAACTGTTTTTT
TRBJ1-5	.	TRBV18	.	CASSTSFRSPQHF	TGTGCCAGCTCAACGTCATTCCGTTCGCCCCAGCATTTT
TRBJ2-2	.	TRBV7-9	.	CASSSGTLNTGELFF	TGTGCCAGCAGTTCCGGGACCCTTAACACCGGGGAGCTGTTTTTT
TRBJ1-1	.	TRBV10-2	.	CASSDRGVTEAFF	TGCGCCAGCAGTGACCGGGGTGTGACTGAAGCTTTCTTT
TRBJ1-2	.	TRBV28	TRBD1	CASSVRQGGYGYTF	TGTGCCAGCAGCGTTAGACAGGGCGGCTATGGCTACACCTTC
TRBJ1-1	.	TRBV5-1	TRBD1	CASSLPPTGVNTEAFF	TGCGCCAGCAGCTTGCCACCGACAGGGGTGAACACTGAAGCTTTCTTT
TRBJ2-2	.	TRBV19	TRBD2	CASSIPGGPTGELFF	TGTGCCAGTAGTATCCCGGGAGGGCCGACCGGGGAGCTGTTTTTT
TRBJ1-1	.	TRBV5-1	TRBD1	CASSLLQGANTEAFF	TGCGCCAGCAGCTTGTTGCAGGGGGCGAACACTGAAGCTTTCTTT
TRBJ1-3	.	TRBV19	.	CASSNGGRRSGNTIYF	TGTGCCAGTAGTAACGGGGGGCGACGCTCCGGAAACACCATATATTTT
TRBJ1-2	.	TRBV20-1	.	CSASRTADGYTF	TGCAGTGCTAGTAGAACAGCCGATGGCTACACCTTC
TRBJ2-5	once	TRBV2	.	CASSEQGMGQETQYF	TGTGCCAGCAGTGAACAGGGGATGGGGCAAGAGACCCAGTACTTC
TRBJ1-2	.	TRBV5-4	TRBD1	CASSFSGTGANYGYTF	TGTGCCAGCAGCTTCTCCGGGACAGGAGCTAACTATGGCTACACCTTC
TRBJ1-1	.	TRBV27	.	CASSLGTPRSEAFF	TGTGCCAGCAGCCTCGGGACACCCAGAAGTGAAGCTTTCTTT
TRBJ1-4	.	TRBV3-1/TRBV3-2	TRBD1	CASSLRTGNVEKLFF	TGTGCCAGCAGCCTCCGGACAGGGAACGTGGAAAAACTGTTTTTT
TRBJ1-3	.	TRBV25-1	.	CASSEERTGNTIYF	TGTGCCAGCAGTGAGGAAAGAACTGGAAACACCATATATTTT
TRBJ1-2	.	TRBV5-1	TRBD1	CASSPTGANYGYTF	TGCGCCAGCAGCCCGACAGGGGCTAACTATGGCTACACCTTC
TRBJ1-1	.	TRBV2	TRBD1	CASSQGFTGGNEAFF	TGTGCCAGCAGTCAAGGTTTTACAGGGGGTAATGAAGCTTTCTTT